The 2 T cell receptor beta chains given below trace back to one sample, sequenced in a study of patients and donors after allogeneic stem cell transplantation. TCRdb re-called the RT-PCR reads with MiXCR, one entry per CDR3 protein. The sample consists of 400,000 to 450,000 distinct CDR3 sequences, around 16% of them appearing once. Sequenced sample: blood, either unsorted or a sorted T cell fraction (not recorded which). These receptors came from a human donor who was either an allogeneic HSCT recipient or a stem cell or donor lymphocyte infusion donor (not recorded which). It is not recorded whose cells these are; they may come from a transplant donor.

The chain links TRBV4-2 to TRBJ1-4, with a tentative D call TRBD1 (5 bases). The CDR3 loop spans 16 amino acids. Per the germline V gene, CDR1 is LGHNA and CDR2 is YNFKEQ. Trimming took off 1 base at V and 4 bases at J, with 13 bases between the two ends. The CDR3 region is CASSQVYGAGNEKLFF. The CDR3 DNA is TGTGCCAGCAGCCAAGTGTACGGGGCGGGTAATGAAAAACTGTTTTTT.

This clonotype was detected only a few times. The V and J genes are TRBV9 and TRBJ2-2; 9 bases map to TRBD2. Germline V gene data show CDR1 as SGDLS and CDR2 as YYNGEE. V was clipped by 0 bases and J by 0 bases; unmatched bases: 3. The CDR3 spans 17 residues. The CDR3 loop is CASSVVAGATNTGELFF. DNA for the CDR3: TGTGCCAGCAGCGTAGTAGCGGGGGCCACGAACACCGGGGAGCTGTTTTTT.